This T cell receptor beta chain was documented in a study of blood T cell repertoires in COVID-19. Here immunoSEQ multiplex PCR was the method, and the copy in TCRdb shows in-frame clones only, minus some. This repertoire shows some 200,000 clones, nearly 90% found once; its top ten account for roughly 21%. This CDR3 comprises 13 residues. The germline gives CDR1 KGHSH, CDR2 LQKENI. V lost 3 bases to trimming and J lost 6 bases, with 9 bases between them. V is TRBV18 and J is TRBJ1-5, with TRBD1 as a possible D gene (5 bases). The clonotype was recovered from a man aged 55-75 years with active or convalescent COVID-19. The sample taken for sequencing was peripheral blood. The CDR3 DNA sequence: TGTGCCAGCTCACCGGGGGGGTTTCAGCCCCAGCATTTT. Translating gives CASSPGGFQPQHF.